This T cell receptor beta chain was retrieved from a study of regulatory T cells in long-lasting Graves disease. This clonotype was counted ten times or more. iRepertoire HTBI primers and Arm-PCR of CDR3 regions built TCR beta libraries. TCRdb reprocessed the multiplex PCR reads with MiXCR, giving one entry per CDR3 protein. The data hold more than 300,000 distinct CDR3 sequences, with about 17% observed a single time. Noted time point: newly diagnosed GD, antithyroid drugs for less than 3 months. Extracted RNA from PBMCs served as the source of the TCR library. Patients with Graves' disease were diagnosed by American Thyroid Association guidelines. CDR3 length: 15 amino acids. Between the trimmed V and J ends, which lost 3 bases and 3 bases, there was a span of 13 bases. Germline lookup yields CDR1 LGHDT and CDR2 YNNKEL (reference sequence). Another study also made use of these data, one on T cells in Graves' hyperthyroidism and ophthalmopathy. That report adds: The study enrolled patients aged 18 to 65 with newly diagnosed hyperthyroidism of under 2 months' duration.

Material: peripheral blood mononuclear cells (PBMCs), obtained at new diagnosis, from a patient treated with antithyroid drugs. The sequence was collected from a woman aged 18-29 years with Graves disease. The V and J genes are TRBV3-1 and TRBJ2-3; D remains unclear. The CDR3 loop reads CASSHGLHSTDTQYF. Written as DNA, the CDR3 is TGTGCCAGCAGCCACGGCTTACACAGTACAGATACGCAGTATTTT.